Below, one T cell receptor beta chain is given with its context. Its target is not known. The data stem from a study of T-cell memory formation after mild COVID-19. General study points: Researchers found some responding clones in pre-infection memory, a sign that cross-reactive memory joined.

Using its own MiXCR run on the 5' RACE reads, TCRdb lists one record per CDR3 protein. The sample carries 300,000 to 400,000 distinct CDR3 sequences, 10% to 15% recorded once. The sequence came from a man between 18 and 29 years old who had mild COVID-19 (a few samples of this study predate the infection). Cell type and time point are not known. The source material was PBMCs or a T cell subset sorted from them (not recorded which).

CDR3 region: CASGTIWTGLSEAFF. For the CDR3, the DNA is TGTGCTAGTGGTACGATTTGGACAGGGCTATCTGAAGCTTTCTTT. The chain links TRBV12-5 to TRBJ1-1; the match to TRBD1 covers 8 bases. The J segment lost 6 bases and the V segment lost 5 bases, leaving 11 bases of the junction unmatched. Germline values: CDR1 LGHNT, CDR2 FRNRAP. The CDR3 loop spans 15 amino acids.